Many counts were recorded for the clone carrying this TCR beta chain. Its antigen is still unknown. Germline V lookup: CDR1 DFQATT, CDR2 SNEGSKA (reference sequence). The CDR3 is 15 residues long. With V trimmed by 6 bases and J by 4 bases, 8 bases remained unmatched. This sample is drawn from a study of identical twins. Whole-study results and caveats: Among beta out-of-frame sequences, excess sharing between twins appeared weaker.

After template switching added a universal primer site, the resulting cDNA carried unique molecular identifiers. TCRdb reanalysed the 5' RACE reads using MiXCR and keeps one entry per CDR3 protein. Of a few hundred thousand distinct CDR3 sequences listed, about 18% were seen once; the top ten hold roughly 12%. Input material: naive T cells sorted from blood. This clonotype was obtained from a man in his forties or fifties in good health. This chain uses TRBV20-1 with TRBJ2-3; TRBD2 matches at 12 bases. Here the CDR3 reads CSAERTSGKSDTQYF. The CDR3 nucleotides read TGCAGTGCGGAACGGACTAGCGGGAAATCAGATACGCAGTATTTT.